The 3 T cell receptor beta chains in this list originate from one sample, sequenced in a study of T cell responses to AZD1222 COVID-19 vaccine. The table came from immunoSEQ multiplex PCR; TCRdb's copy has only in-frame clones and leaves some out. The sample has about 140,000 clones; around nine tenths are singletons. The material was peripheral blood, obtained on day 0 of AZD1222 vaccination. These receptors originate from an adult in good health.

The chain is built from TRBV11-3 and TRBJ1-1, with D uncertain. This CDR3 contains 14 residues. The germline V gene has CDR1 SGHNT and CDR2 YENEEA. Trimming stripped 5 bases from V and 4 bases from J, with 14 bases between. The CDR3 region is CASSLIDSATEAFF. In nucleotides, the CDR3 is TGTGCCAGCAGCCTTATCGACTCCGCCACTGAAGCTTTCTTT.

This clone has only a few counts. The chain links TRBV5-1 to TRBJ2-2; either TRBD1 or TRBD2 may fit D (5 bases each). Trimming shortened V by 4 bases and J by 6 bases, and 16 bases separated the two germline ends. In germline, CDR1 is SGHRS, CDR2 YFSETQ. This CDR3 spans 15 amino acids. As DNA, the CDR3 is TGCGCCAGCAGCCCGCCAACGGGACCCCCCGGGGAGCTGTTTTTT. Protein: CASSPPTGPPGELFF. The whole variable domain, filled in from reference TRBV5-1 and TRBJ2-2, reads KAGVTQTPRYLIKTRGQQVTLSCSPISGHRSVSWYQQTPGQGLQFLFEYFSETQRNKGNFPGRFSGRQFSNSRSEMNVSTLELGDSALYLCASSPPTGPPGELFFGEGSRLTVL.

The chain is built from TRBV15 and TRBJ2-1, with D hard to call. Germline V lookup: CDR1 LNHNV, CDR2 YYDKDF (reference sequence). The CDR3 spans 12 residues. Trimming cost V 6 bases and J 10 bases, with 13 bases left between them. The chain's CDR3 is CATSPALVEQFF. For the CDR3, the DNA is TGTGCCACCAGTCCGGCCCTTGTGGAGCAGTTCTTC. Full variable domain (missing parts from reference TRBV15 and TRBJ2-1): DAMVIQNPRYQVTQFGKPVTLSCSQTLNHNVMYWYQQKSSQAPKLLFHYYDKDFNNEADTPDNFQSRRPNTSFCFLDIRSPGLGDTAMYLCATSPALVEQFFGPGTRLTVL.